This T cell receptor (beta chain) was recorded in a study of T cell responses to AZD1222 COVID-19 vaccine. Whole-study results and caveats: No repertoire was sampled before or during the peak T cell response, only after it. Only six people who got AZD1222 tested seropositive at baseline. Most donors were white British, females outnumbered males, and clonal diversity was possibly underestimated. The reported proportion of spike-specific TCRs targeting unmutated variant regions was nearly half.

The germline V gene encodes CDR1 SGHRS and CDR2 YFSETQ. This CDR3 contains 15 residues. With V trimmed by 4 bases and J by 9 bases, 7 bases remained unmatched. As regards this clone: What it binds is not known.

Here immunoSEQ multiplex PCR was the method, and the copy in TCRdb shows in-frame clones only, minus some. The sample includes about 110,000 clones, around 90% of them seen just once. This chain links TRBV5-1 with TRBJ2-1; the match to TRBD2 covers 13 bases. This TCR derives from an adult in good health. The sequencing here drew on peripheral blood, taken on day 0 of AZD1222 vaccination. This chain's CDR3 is CASSQWTSGSAEQFF. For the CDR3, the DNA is TGCGCCAGCAGCCAGTGGACTAGCGGGAGTGCTGAGCAGTTCTTC.